One and the same sample provided the 11 T cell receptor beta chains below, sequenced in a study of shared T cell receptors in the human thymus. Data came from immunoSEQ multiplex PCR; TCRdb stores just in-frame clones and leaves some out. The data contain roughly 710,000 clones, 80% to 90% of them singletons. Another study also made use of these data, one on human thymus T cells.

The sequenced sample was thymocytes. Receptors originate from a girl less than two years old with a congenital heart defect.

This chain joins TRBV4-1 and TRBJ2-2, with D tentatively TRBD1 (5 bases). CDR1 is MGHRA and CDR2 is YSYEKL in the germline V gene. The CDR3 extends over 16 amino acids. Trimming cost V 2 bases and J 3 bases, with 13 bases left between them. CDR3 in DNA: TGCGCCAGCAGCCAACTAGGGGAACCTTACACCGGGGAGCTGTTTTTT. As protein: CASSQLGEPYTGELFF.

This clone has just a few counts. This sequence joins TRBV7-9 and TRBJ2-7; D gene unclear. Germline CDR1 is SEHNR and CDR2 is FQNEAQ (reference sequence). V was cut by 8 bases and J by 3 bases, with 14 bases left in between. The CDR3 sequence is 13 residues long. The CDR3 coding sequence is TGTGCCAGCTACCGACCTAAGCGCTACGAGCAGTACTTC. Its translation is CASYRPKRYEQYF.

The genes are TRBV27 and TRBJ2-7; TRBD2 aligns across 11 bases. CDR1 is MNHEY and CDR2 is SMNVEV in the germline V gene (reference sequence). V shed 5 bases and J 3 bases; nucleotides not matched to a gene: 9. The CDR3 covers 16 residues. The CDR3 loop is CASSRLTSGGNYEQYF. CDR3 DNA sequence: TGTGCCAGCAGTCGGTTAACTAGCGGGGGAAACTACGAGCAGTACTTC.

The sample holds a few counts of this clone. The chain recombines TRBV30 with TRBJ2-1; 8 bases fit TRBD1. CDR1 and CDR2 (germline): GTSNPN, SVGIG (reference sequence). The V and J ends lost 0 bases and 8 bases, in that order; junction bases with no gene match: 9. This CDR3 has 15 amino acids. Here the CDR3 DNA reads TGTGCCTGGAGTGTGCGTGACAGGGGTCGCCATGAGCAGTTCTTC. Its translation is CAWSVRDRGRHEQFF.

The chain carries TRBV28 and TRBJ2-7; 10 bases fit TRBD1. Germline V CDR1 and CDR2: MDHEN, SYDVKM. The CDR3 is made up of 19 amino acids. The V gene end was trimmed by 3 bases and the J gene end by 1 base; junction bases not matched to a gene: 15. CDR3 amino acids: CASSFGPTGTGVGSYEQYF. CDR3 bases: TGTGCCAGCAGTTTTGGGCCTACCGGGACAGGGGTTGGATCCTACGAGCAGTACTTC. The complete variable domain, with remaining parts taken from reference TRBV28 and TRBJ2-7, reads DVKVTQSSRYLVKRTGEKVFLECVQDMDHENMFWYRQDPGLGLRLIYFSYDVKMKEKGDIPEGYSVSREKKERFSLILESASTNQTSMYLCASSFGPTGTGVGSYEQYFGPGTRLTVT.

This chain uses TRBV5-1 with TRBJ2-1; D may be TRBD1 (5 bases). The CDR3 length is 12 residues. With 3 bases removed from V and 4 bases from J, the gap between germline ends came to 5 bases. Germline CDR1 and CDR2: SGHRS and YFSETQ. The CDR3 bases are TGCGCCAGCAGCTCAGGGTACAATGAGCAGTTCTTC. Amino acid sequence: CASSSGYNEQFF.

The rearrangement joins TRBV5-5 to TRBJ1-1; no firm D call. Trimming shortened V by 0 bases and J by 9 bases, and 3 bases separated the two germline ends. Germline V lookup: CDR1 SGHKS, CDR2 YYEKEE (reference sequence). The length of the CDR3 is 10 residues. The CDR3 here is CASSLDKAFF. The CDR3 nucleotides read TGTGCCAGCAGCTTGGATAAAGCTTTCTTT.

V usage is TRBV4-1 and J usage is TRBJ1-2, with 12 bases fitting TRBD1. Germline loops: CDR1 MGHRA, CDR2 YSYEKL. With V trimmed by 0 bases and J by 7 bases, 3 bases remained unmatched. The CDR3 has 15 amino acids. The CDR3 loop reads CASSQEGQGARGYTF. The CDR3 coding sequence is TGCGCCAGCAGCCAAGAGGGACAGGGGGCGCGTGGCTACACCTTC.

V usage is TRBV5-1 and J usage is TRBJ2-1, with 13 bases that match TRBD2. Germline V CDR1 and CDR2: SGHRS, YFSETQ. Trimming cost V 3 bases and J 8 bases; bases outside gene matches: 11. The CDR3 extends over 17 amino acids. CDR3 sequence: CASSSTSGGAASDEQFF. The CDR3 nucleotides read TGCGCCAGCAGCTCTACTAGCGGGGGGGCCGCGAGTGATGAGCAGTTCTTC.

This clone turned up a few times. The chain links TRBV27 to TRBJ2-6; weak D call: TRBD2 (7 bases). With 0 bases removed from V and 0 bases from J, the gap between germline ends came to 15 bases. The CDR3 is 19 amino acids. Germline-derived CDR1 and CDR2 are MNHEY and SMNVEV (reference sequence). The CDR3 DNA reads TGTGCCAGCAGTTTATCAGGGGGGGCCCTCTCCTCTGGGGCCAACGTCCTGACTTTC. Its translation is CASSLSGGALSSGANVLTF.

This clone came up a few times. The chain uses TRBV19 and TRBJ1-5; TRBD1 aligns across 10 bases. The V and J ends lost 3 bases and 5 bases, in that order; junction bases with no gene match: 13. The CDR3 runs 18 residues. Germline lookup yields CDR1 LNHDA and CDR2 SQIVND (reference sequence). Here the CDR3 reads CASSIGDRGLKEDQPQHF. The CDR3 coding sequence is TGTGCCAGTAGTATCGGAGACAGGGGGCTTAAAGAGGATCAGCCCCAGCATTTT.